This T cell receptor beta chain was documented in a study of beta chain features in type 1 diabetes. Study summary: Healthy donors and patients had similar age, gender and cell yields. Study-wide results and limits: Naive, central memory and Treg TCRB repertoires seemed to resemble each other more closely in patients than they did in healthy donors.

V was trimmed by 7 bases and J by 3 bases, leaving 9 bases between them. In germline, CDR1 is DFQATT, CDR2 SNEGSKA (reference sequence). This CDR3 has 11 amino acids. In the case of this clone: What it binds is unknown.

Sequencing targeted expressed TCRB transcripts, as all isolated RNA had been reverse transcribed. This table comes from immunoSEQ multiplex PCR, and its TCRdb copy is limited to in-frame clones, with some not included. Among around 340,000 clones, around a fifth were seen once, and the ten largest hold under 0.05%. The sequencing input was naive CD4+ T cells from blood. The chain recombines TRBV20-1 with TRBJ1-2; D gene uncertain. The sequence was collected from a young woman in good health. The CDR3 nucleotides are TGCAGTGTCAGAGGATACTATGGCTACACCTTC. Translation: CSVRGYYGYTF.